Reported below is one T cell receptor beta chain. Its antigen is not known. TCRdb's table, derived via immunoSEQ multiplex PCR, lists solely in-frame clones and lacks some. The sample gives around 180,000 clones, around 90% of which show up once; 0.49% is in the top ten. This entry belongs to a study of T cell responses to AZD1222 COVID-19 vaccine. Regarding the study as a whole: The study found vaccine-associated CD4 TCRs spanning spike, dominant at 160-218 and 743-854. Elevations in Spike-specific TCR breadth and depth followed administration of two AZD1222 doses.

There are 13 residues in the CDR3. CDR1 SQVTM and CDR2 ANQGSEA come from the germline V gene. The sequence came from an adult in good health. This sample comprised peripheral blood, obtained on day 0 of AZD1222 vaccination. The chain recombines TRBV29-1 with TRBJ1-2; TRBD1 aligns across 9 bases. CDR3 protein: CLGGDRDWYGYTF. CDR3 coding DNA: TGCCTGGGGGGGGACAGGGACTGGTATGGCTACACCTTC.